This passage covers 21 T cell receptor beta chains from one sample sequenced in a study of T cell changes during pregnancy in multiple sclerosis. Generated by immunoSEQ multiplex PCR, the TCRdb table keeps only in-frame clones and is missing some. The profile shows roughly 30,000 clones, approximately 89% of them singletons. This material consisted of CD8+ T cells from peripheral blood mononuclear cells, taken in the first trimester of pregnancy. All receptors derive from a female donor with multiple sclerosis, enrolled in a pregnancy study.

This chain links TRBV7-3 with TRBJ2-1, with 11 nucleotides matching TRBD1. This CDR3 region has 15 residues. CDR1 SGHTA and CDR2 FQGTGA come from the germline V gene. V gave up 4 bases and J gave up 8 bases; unmatched junction bases: 7. CDR3 sequence: CASSSPGQGGDEQFF. CDR3 nucleotides: TGTGCCAGCAGCTCCCCGGGACAGGGGGGCGATGAGCAGTTCTTC. Drawing the rest from reference TRBV7-3 and TRBJ2-1, the complete variable domain is GAGVSQTPSNKVTEKGKYVELRCDPISGHTALYWYRQSLGQGPEFLIYFQGTGAADDSGLPNDRFFAVRPEGSVSTLKIQRTERGDSAVYLCASSSPGQGGDEQFFGPGTRLTVL.

The V call is TRBV18, the J call TRBJ2-3; D call uncertain. The V and J ends lost 3 bases and 0 bases respectively, with 7 bases between them. The germline gives CDR1 KGHSH, CDR2 LQKENI. The CDR3 spans 14 residues. CDR3 nucleotide sequence: TGTGCCAGCTCACCGGTGGCTAGCACAGATACGCAGTATTTT. Protein sequence: CASSPVASTDTQYF.

The J gene is TRBJ2-2, the V gene TRBV6-1; 7 nucleotides align to TRBD2. The trim removed 2 bases at V and 3 bases at J, leaving 3 bases unmatched. CDR1 and CDR2 (germline): MNHNS, SASEGT. The CDR3 loop spans 15 amino acids. The CDR3 coding sequence is TGTGCCAGCAGTGAATTTGCGGGAGACACCGGGGAGCTGTTTTTT. This sequence encodes CASSEFAGDTGELFF.

The chain combines TRBV7-2 with TRBJ2-1; 9 positions match TRBD2. V lost 5 bases to trimming and J lost 6 bases; unmatched junction nucleotides: 8. Germline CDR1 reads SGHTA; CDR2 reads FQGNSA. The CDR3 sequence is 15 residues long. The CDR3 spells CASSESASGVNEQFF. CDR3 nucleotide sequence: TGTGCCAGCAGCGAGTCCGCTAGCGGGGTCAATGAGCAGTTCTTC.

The J gene is TRBJ2-1, the V gene TRBV6-5; TRBD2 matches 8 bases. V lost 2 bases and J lost 10; bases outside the gene matches: 7. The CDR3 extends over 14 amino acids. CDR1 is MNHEY and CDR2 is SVGAGI in the germline V gene. CDR3 DNA sequence: TGTGCCAGCAGTTACGCCAGCGGGAGAGGCGAGCAGTTCTTC. Translation gives CASSYASGRGEQFF.

Relative to its sample, this clone is medium-sized. The chain carries TRBV6-4 and TRBJ2-2; 8 bases line up with TRBD1. Germline lookup yields CDR1 MRHNA and CDR2 SNTAGT. J lost 1 base, V lost 3 bases, and 1 base had no gene match. CDR3 length: 15 amino acids. The CDR3: CASSEGTGNTGELFF. CDR3 bases: TGTGCCAGCAGTGAGGGGACAGGGAACACCGGGGAGCTGTTTTTT.

This chain uses TRBV5-4 with TRBJ2-7, with 7 bases that match TRBD1. J gave up 3 bases and V 5 bases, and 11 bases lay outside the gene matches. The CDR3 sequence is 15 residues long. In germline, CDR1 is SGHNT, CDR2 YYREEE (reference sequence). This CDR3 reads CASRQPGTASYEQYF. CDR3 nucleotides: TGTGCCAGCAGGCAGCCCGGGACAGCAAGCTACGAGCAGTACTTC.

The J gene is TRBJ2-5, the V gene TRBV6-5, with 7 nucleotides matching TRBD2. CDR3 length: 16 residues. The germline CDR1 and CDR2 sequences are MNHEY and SVGAGI. With V trimmed by 2 bases and J by 3 bases, 9 bases remained unmatched. CDR3 region: CASSYGWEGREETQYF. CDR3 nucleotide sequence: TGTGCCAGCAGTTACGGTTGGGAGGGCCGAGAAGAGACCCAGTACTTC.

This sequence joins TRBV19 and TRBJ2-1; 7 bases fit TRBD2. This CDR3 is 16 amino acids long. With 5 bases clipped from V and 7 bases from J, the junction kept 14 bases outside the gene matches. Looked up from germline, CDR1 is LNHDA and CDR2 is SQIVND (reference sequence). This CDR3 is CASSSYLAVRGNEQFF. The CDR3 region has the DNA TGTGCCAGTAGTTCCTATCTAGCGGTTAGGGGTAATGAGCAGTTCTTC.

The chain recombines TRBV7-3 with TRBJ2-7; 9 bases line up with TRBD1. V shed 5 bases and J 5 bases; nucleotides not matched to a gene: 7. CDR1 and CDR2 from the germline V gene are SGHTA and FQGTGA. This CDR3 is built from 14 residues. CDR3 DNA: TGTGCCAGCAGCCCCGGGACAGGGTTCCACGAGCAGTACTTC. Residues: CASSPGTGFHEQYF.

The chain combines TRBV7-6 with TRBJ2-1, with 8 bases matching TRBD2. Germline V gives CDR1 SGHVS, CDR2 FNYEAQ. This CDR3 is built from 15 residues. The J segment lost 6 bases and the V segment lost 1 base, leaving 5 bases of the junction unmatched. Here the CDR3 DNA reads TGTGCCAGCAGCTTAGTAGGGACTAGTTTCAATGAGCAGTTCTTC. Amino acid sequence: CASSLVGTSFNEQFF.

V usage is TRBV2 and J usage is TRBJ1-3, with TRBD1 matching 8 bases. Losses at the gene ends were 5 bases for V and 4 bases for J; bases not matched to a gene: 10. The V gene's germline CDR1 is SNHLY and CDR2 FYNNEI. CDR3 length: 16 amino acids. This CDR3 reads CASSLRGQEFGNTIYF. Here the CDR3 DNA reads TGTGCCAGCAGTCTCCGGGGACAGGAGTTCGGAAACACCATATATTTT.

The chain joins TRBV6-1 to TRBJ1-4; maybe TRBD1 (5 bases). V lost 1 base and J 5 bases, leaving 11 bases between the germline ends. The CDR3 loop spans 15 amino acids. Germline loops: CDR1 MNHNS, CDR2 SASEGT. The CDR3 DNA follows: TGTGCCAGCAGTGAAGAGCTGGGGGGGAATGAAAAACTGTTTTTT. It yields the protein CASSEELGGNEKLFF.

This chain uses TRBV5-4 with TRBJ2-3; 8 nucleotides line up with TRBD2. V shed 4 bases and J 4 bases; nucleotides not matched to a gene: 11. This CDR3 is 16 amino acids long. Per germline, CDR1 SGHNT and CDR2 YYREEE (reference sequence). The CDR3 sequence is CASSPFLGLAPDTQYF. CDR3 nucleotides: TGTGCCAGCAGCCCCTTCCTCGGACTAGCCCCAGATACGCAGTATTTT.

This chain uses TRBV10-2 with TRBJ1-1; D is perhaps TRBD1 (5 bases). The CDR3 is 15 amino acids. Germline-derived CDR1 and CDR2 are WSHSY and SAAADI. Trimming removed 3 bases at V and 1 base at J, with 12 bases between. Here the CDR3 reads CASSDGGRPNTEAFF. For the CDR3, the DNA is TGCGCCAGCAGTGACGGGGGACGGCCGAACACTGAAGCTTTCTTT.

This rearrangement joins TRBV12-5 to TRBJ2-5; TRBD2 matches 14 bases. This CDR3 contains 18 residues. Per the germline V gene, CDR1 is LGHNT and CDR2 is FRNRAP. J lost 5 bases, V lost 0 bases, and 8 bases had no gene match. CDR3 sequence: CASGLVGTSGRGPETQYF. As DNA, the CDR3 is TGTGCTAGTGGTTTGGTAGGGACTAGCGGGAGAGGTCCGGAGACCCAGTACTTC.

The chain couples TRBV7-8 to TRBJ2-2; 10 positions agree with TRBD1. The CDR3 totals 16 residues. CDR1 and CDR2 from the germline V gene are SGHVS and FQNEAQ. V lost 4 bases to trimming and J lost 1 base; unmatched junction nucleotides: 3. The CDR3, as DNA: TGTGCCAGCAGCTCGGGACAGGGGAGGAACACCGGGGAGCTGTTTTTT. Its translation is CASSSGQGRNTGELFF.

The chain uses TRBV5-1 and TRBJ1-1; 7 bases are shared with TRBD1. Germline assignment: CDR1 SGHRS and CDR2 YFSETQ. Losses at the gene ends were 0 bases for V and 0 bases for J; bases not matched to a gene: 5. The CDR3 spans 16 residues. The CDR3 is CASSLGWDSMNTEAFF. The CDR3 bases are TGCGCCAGCAGCTTGGGTTGGGACAGTATGAACACTGAAGCTTTCTTT.

Regarding this clone: The sample has other DNA sequences that encode this CDR3 too. This chain uses TRBV10-3 with TRBJ2-3; 12 bases agree with TRBD2. Germline V gives CDR1 ENHRY, CDR2 SYGVKD. CDR3 length: 16 amino acids. Unmatched junction bases numbered 10, after V lost 6 bases and J lost 6 bases. CDR3 in amino acids: CAIRQRTSGMGDTQYF. The DNA of the CDR3 is TGTGCCATCAGGCAGAGGACTAGCGGGATGGGGGATACGCAGTATTTT.

This clone was found once. The CDR3 coding sequence is TGTGCCAGCGGAGGTCATAGGGGGGGCTCCTACAATGAGCAGTTCTTC. This encodes CASGGHRGGSYNEQFF. The chain has TRBV2 and TRBJ2-1; a weak D match, TRBD2 (7 bases). V was cut by 8 bases and J by 0 bases, with 17 bases left in between. Per the germline V gene, CDR1 is SNHLY and CDR2 is FYNNEI. The CDR3 loop spans 16 amino acids.

The V and J genes are TRBV6-6 and TRBJ2-3, with TRBD1 matching 8 bases. Germline CDR1 and CDR2: MNHNY and SVGAGI (reference sequence). The CDR3 extends over 15 amino acids. The junction had 5 bases not matched to a gene; V was cut back by 6 bases and J by 0 bases. CDR3 in amino acids: CASSNRDRSTDTQYF. CDR3 in DNA: TGTGCCAGCAGCAACCGGGACAGGAGCACAGATACGCAGTATTTT.